The 8 T cell receptor beta chains below all came from one sample that was sequenced in a study of cytomegalovirus exposure and HLA in healthy donors. This PCR relied on a set of 60 Vbeta primers and 13 Jbeta primers. Clones were sequenced by immunoSEQ multiplex PCR, and TCRdb holds only the in-frame ones, with some missing. The sample yields more than 110,000 clones, roughly 83% seen once. Input material: PBMCs. The receptors shown here come from a middle-aged man in good health and CMV-seropositive.

The rearrangement links TRBV14 to TRBJ2-1; D gene ambiguous. The CDR3 runs 15 residues. The V end lost 4 bases, the J end lost 9 bases, and 19 bases lay between the germline ends. Germline CDR1 and CDR2: SGHDN and FVKESK. This chain's CDR3 is CASSRRSQTGGEQFF. As DNA, the CDR3 is TGTGCCAGCAGCCGGAGATCACAAACTGGTGGTGAGCAGTTCTTC.

The V gene is TRBV28, the J gene TRBJ2-7; maybe TRBD2 (6 bases). This CDR3 has 14 residues. Trimming shortened V by 3 bases and J by 4 bases, and 13 bases separated the two germline ends. From germline, CDR1 is MDHEN and CDR2 SYDVKM. CDR3 DNA: TGTGCCAGCAGTTTCCTTACTAGCTCTTACGAGCAGTACTTC. It codes for CASSFLTSSYEQYF.

This sequence joins TRBV5-1 and TRBJ1-1; TRBD1 might be the D (6 bases). This CDR3 region has 13 residues. Trimming took off 0 bases at V and 5 bases at J, with 8 bases between the two ends. Germline V gene data show CDR1 as SGHRS and CDR2 as YFSETQ. The CDR3 sequence is CASSLDQGTEAFF. DNA for the CDR3: TGCGCCAGCAGCTTGGACCAGGGGACTGAAGCTTTCTTT. Complete variable domain (other parts from reference TRBV5-1 and TRBJ1-1): KAGVTQTPRYLIKTRGQQVTLSCSPISGHRSVSWYQQTPGQGLQFLFEYFSETQRNKGNFPGRFSGRQFSNSRSEMNVSTLELGDSALYLCASSLDQGTEAFFGQGTRLTVV.

V gene TRBV27 combines with J gene TRBJ1-6; D not resolved. The CDR3 is 16 amino acids. Germline V CDR1 and CDR2: MNHEY, SMNVEV (reference sequence). The germline V and J ends were trimmed by 5 bases and 0 bases, with 11 bases remaining between them. CDR3 region: CASSREVSSYNSPLHF. The CDR3 DNA reads as TGTGCCAGCAGTCGAGAAGTGAGCTCCTATAATTCACCCCTCCACTTT.

This chain uses TRBV2 with TRBJ1-5; TRBD1 matches 7 bases. The J segment lost 7 bases and the V segment lost 7 bases, leaving 13 bases of the junction unmatched. The CDR3 spans 15 residues. CDR1 and CDR2 (germline): SNHLY, FYNNEI. CDR3: CASTGEGGEGQPQHF. The CDR3 DNA follows: TGTGCCAGCACGGGGGAAGGGGGCGAAGGGCAGCCCCAGCATTTT.

This chain links TRBV29-1 with TRBJ2-5; 12 bases are a match to TRBD1. With 8 bases clipped from V and 5 bases from J, the junction kept 12 bases outside the gene matches. The CDR3 extends over 15 amino acids. In germline, CDR1 is SQVTM, CDR2 ANQGSEA. The CDR3 loop reads CSTGPGTGGMETQYF. In DNA, the CDR3 is TGCAGCACGGGGCCCGGGACAGGGGGCATGGAGACCCAGTACTTC.

The rearrangement uses TRBV13 and TRBJ1-2; 9 bases agree with TRBD1. The V gene end was trimmed by 5 bases and the J gene end by 2 bases; junction bases not matched to a gene: 6. CDR1 and CDR2 (germline): PRHDT, FYEKMQ (reference sequence). CDR3 size: 15 residues. CDR3 sequence: CASSPGQGRNYGYTF. The CDR3 DNA reads as TGTGCCAGCAGCCCCGGACAGGGGCGAAACTATGGCTACACCTTC. Full variable domain (rest looked up from reference TRBV13 and TRBJ1-2): AAGVIQSPRHLIKEKRETATLKCYPIPRHDTVYWYQQGPGQDPQFLISFYEKMQSDKGSIPDRFSAQQFSDYHSELNMSSLELGDSALYFCASSPGQGRNYGYTFGSGTRLTVV.

Comment on this clone: Other DNA sequences from this sample encode an identical CDR3 as well. The chain joins TRBV7-9 to TRBJ2-5, with 12 bases matching TRBD2. The germline gives CDR1 SEHNR, CDR2 FQNEAQ (reference sequence). This CDR3 contains 15 residues. The V gene end was trimmed by 6 bases and the J gene end by 2 bases; junction bases not matched to a gene: 4. The CDR3: CASSPGLAGQETQYF. The DNA of the CDR3 is TGTGCCAGCAGTCCCGGACTAGCGGGACAAGAGACCCAGTACTTC.